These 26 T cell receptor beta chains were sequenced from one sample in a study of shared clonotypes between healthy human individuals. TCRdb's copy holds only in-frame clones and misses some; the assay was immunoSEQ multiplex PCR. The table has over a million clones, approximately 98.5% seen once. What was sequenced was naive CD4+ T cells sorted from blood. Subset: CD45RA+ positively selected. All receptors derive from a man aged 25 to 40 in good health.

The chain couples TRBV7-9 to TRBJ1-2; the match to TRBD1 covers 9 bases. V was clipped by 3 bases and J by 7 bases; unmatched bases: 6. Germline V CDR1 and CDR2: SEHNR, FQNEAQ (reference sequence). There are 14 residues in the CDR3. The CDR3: CASSLRTGVGGYTF. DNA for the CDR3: TGTGCCAGCAGCTTGAGGACAGGGGTGGGTGGCTACACCTTC. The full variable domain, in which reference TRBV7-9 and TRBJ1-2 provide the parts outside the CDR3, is DTGVSQNPRHKITKRGQNVTFRCDPISEHNRLYWYRQTLGQGPEFLTYFQNEAQLEKSRLLSDRFSAERPKGSFSTLEIQRTEQGDSAMYLCASSLRTGVGGYTFGSGTRLTVV.

In nucleotides, the CDR3 is TGTGCCAGCAGTAACCCCACAGATACGCAGTATTTT. Encoded protein: CASSNPTDTQYF. This chain uses TRBV27 with TRBJ2-3; D is unclear. Looked up from germline, CDR1 is MNHEY and CDR2 is SMNVEV (reference sequence). This CDR3 comprises 12 residues. V lost 5 bases, J lost 2 bases, and 5 bases lay in between.

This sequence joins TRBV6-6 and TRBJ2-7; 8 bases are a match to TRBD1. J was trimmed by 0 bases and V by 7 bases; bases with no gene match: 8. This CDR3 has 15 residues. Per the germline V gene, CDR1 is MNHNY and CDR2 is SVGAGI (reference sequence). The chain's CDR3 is CASNPRGPSSYEQYF. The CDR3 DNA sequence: TGTGCCAGCAATCCCAGGGGGCCCAGCTCCTACGAGCAGTACTTC.

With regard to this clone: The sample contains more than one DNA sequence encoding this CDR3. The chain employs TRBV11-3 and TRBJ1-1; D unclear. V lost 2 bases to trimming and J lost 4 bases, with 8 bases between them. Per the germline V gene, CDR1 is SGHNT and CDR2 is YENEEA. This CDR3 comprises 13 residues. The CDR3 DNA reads TGTGCCAGCAGCTTAAGTTGGGGCACTGAAGCTTTCTTT. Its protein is CASSLSWGTEAFF.

CDR3 region: CASGNRRTGSEKLFF. The CDR3 nucleotides are TGTGCCAGCGGGAATCGAAGGACAGGAAGTGAAAAACTGTTTTTT. The rearrangement joins TRBV7-9 to TRBJ1-4, with 7 positions matching TRBD1. The CDR3 length is 15 residues. Germline lookup yields CDR1 SEHNR and CDR2 FQNEAQ (reference sequence). V was clipped by 8 bases and J by 7 bases; unmatched bases: 13. Based on the CDR3 plus reference TRBV7-9 and TRBJ1-4, the full variable domain is DTGVSQNPRHKITKRGQNVTFRCDPISEHNRLYWYRQTLGQGPEFLTYFQNEAQLEKSRLLSDRFSAERPKGSFSTLEIQRTEQGDSAMYLCASGNRRTGSEKLFFGSGTQLSVL.

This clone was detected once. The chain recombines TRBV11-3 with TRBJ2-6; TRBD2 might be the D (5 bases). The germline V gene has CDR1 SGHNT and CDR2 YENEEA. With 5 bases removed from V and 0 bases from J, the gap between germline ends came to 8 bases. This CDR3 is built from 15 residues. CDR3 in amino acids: CASSPGLSGANVLTF. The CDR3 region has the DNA TGTGCCAGCAGCCCAGGACTCTCTGGGGCCAACGTCCTGACTTTC.

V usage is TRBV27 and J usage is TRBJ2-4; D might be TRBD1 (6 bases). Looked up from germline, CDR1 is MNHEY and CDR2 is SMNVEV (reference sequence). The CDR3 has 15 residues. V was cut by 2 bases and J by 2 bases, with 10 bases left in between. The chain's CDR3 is CASSLGGRTKNIQYF. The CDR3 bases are TGTGCCAGCAGTTTAGGGGGCAGAACCAAAAACATTCAGTACTTC.

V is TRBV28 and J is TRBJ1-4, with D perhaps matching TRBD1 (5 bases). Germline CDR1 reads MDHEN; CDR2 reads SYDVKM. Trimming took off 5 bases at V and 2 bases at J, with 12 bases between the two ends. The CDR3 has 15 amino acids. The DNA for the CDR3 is TGTGCCAGCAGTATCCCAGGGTCTACTAATGAAAAACTGTTTTTT. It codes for CASSIPGSTNEKLFF.

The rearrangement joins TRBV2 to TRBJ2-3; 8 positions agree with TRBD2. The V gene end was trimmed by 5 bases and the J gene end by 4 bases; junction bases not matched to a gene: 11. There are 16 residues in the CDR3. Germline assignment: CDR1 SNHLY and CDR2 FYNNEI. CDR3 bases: TGTGCCAGCAGTCCTGCCGGGAGGGCTAAGGCAGATACGCAGTATTTT. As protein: CASSPAGRAKADTQYF. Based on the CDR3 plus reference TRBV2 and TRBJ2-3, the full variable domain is EPEVTQTPSHQVTQMGQEVILRCVPISNHLYFYWYRQILGQKVEFLVSFYNNEISEKSEIFDDQFSVERPDGSNFTLKIRSTKLEDSAMYFCASSPAGRAKADTQYFGPGTRLTVL.

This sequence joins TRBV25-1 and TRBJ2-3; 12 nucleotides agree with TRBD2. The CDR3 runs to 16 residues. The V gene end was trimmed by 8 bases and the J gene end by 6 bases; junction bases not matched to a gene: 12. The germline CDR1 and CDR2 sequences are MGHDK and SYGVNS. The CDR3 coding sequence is TGTGCCAGCCGACGGGGACTAGCGGGCCCCGGGGATACGCAGTATTTT. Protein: CASRRGLAGPGDTQYF.

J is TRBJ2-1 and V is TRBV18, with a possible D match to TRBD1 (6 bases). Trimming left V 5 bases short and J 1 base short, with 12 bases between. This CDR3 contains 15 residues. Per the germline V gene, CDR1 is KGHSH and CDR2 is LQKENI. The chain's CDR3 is CASSSSQGSYNEQFF. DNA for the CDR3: TGTGCCAGCTCATCTTCTCAGGGGTCCTACAATGAGCAGTTCTTC.

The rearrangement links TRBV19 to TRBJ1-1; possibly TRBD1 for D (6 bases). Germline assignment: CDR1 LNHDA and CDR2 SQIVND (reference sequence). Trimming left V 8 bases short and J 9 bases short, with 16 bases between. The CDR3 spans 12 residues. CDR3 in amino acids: CASGGRVPKAFF. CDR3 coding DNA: TGTGCCAGTGGGGGCAGGGTGCCGAAAGCTTTCTTT.

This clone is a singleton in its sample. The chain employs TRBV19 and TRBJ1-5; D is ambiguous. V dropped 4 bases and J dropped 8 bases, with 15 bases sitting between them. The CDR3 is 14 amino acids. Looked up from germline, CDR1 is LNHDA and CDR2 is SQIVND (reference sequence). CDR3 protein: CASSTRGKGKPQHF. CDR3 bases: TGTGCCAGTAGTACCAGAGGGAAGGGAAAGCCCCAGCATTTT. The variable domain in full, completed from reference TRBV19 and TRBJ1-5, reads DGGITQSPKYLFRKEGQNVTLSCEQNLNHDAMYWYRQDPGQGLRLIYYSQIVNDFQKGDIAEGYSVSREKKESFPLTVTSAQKNPTAFYLCASSTRGKGKPQHFGDGTRLSIL.

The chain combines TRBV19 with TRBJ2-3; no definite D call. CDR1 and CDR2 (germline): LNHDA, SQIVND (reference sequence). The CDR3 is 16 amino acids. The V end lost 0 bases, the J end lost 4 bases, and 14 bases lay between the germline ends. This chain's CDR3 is CASSIDSYRAPDTQYF. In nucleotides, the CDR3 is TGTGCCAGTAGTATAGATTCGTACCGGGCACCAGATACGCAGTATTTT.

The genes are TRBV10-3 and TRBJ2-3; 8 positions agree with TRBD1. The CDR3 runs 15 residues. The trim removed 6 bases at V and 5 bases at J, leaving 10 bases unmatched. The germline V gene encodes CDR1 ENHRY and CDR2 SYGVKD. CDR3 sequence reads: CAISSTGGQVDTQYF. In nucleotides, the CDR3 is TGTGCCATCAGCTCAACAGGGGGGCAAGTAGATACGCAGTATTTT.

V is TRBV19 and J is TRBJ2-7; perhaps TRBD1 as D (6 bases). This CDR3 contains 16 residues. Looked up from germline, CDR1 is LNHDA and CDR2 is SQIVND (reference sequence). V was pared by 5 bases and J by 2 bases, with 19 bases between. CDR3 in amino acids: CASSDRYTYGAYEQYF. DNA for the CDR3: TGTGCCAGTAGTGACAGGTACACGTATGGCGCCTACGAGCAGTACTTC.

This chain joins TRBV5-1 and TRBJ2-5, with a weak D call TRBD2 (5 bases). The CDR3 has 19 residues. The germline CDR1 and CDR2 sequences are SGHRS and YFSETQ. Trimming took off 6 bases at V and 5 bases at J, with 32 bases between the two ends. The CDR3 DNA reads TGCGCCAGCAATCTGAGGGTACTAGACGTCCCCCAAAAACACGAGACCCAGTACTTC. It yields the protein CASNLRVLDVPQKHETQYF.

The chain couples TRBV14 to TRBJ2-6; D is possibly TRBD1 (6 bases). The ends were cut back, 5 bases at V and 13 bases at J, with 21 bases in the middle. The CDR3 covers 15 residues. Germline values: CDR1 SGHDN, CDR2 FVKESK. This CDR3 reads CASSSLAGVRGVLTF. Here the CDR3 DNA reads TGTGCCAGCAGCTCTCTGGCAGGGGTCAGAGGGGTCCTGACTTTC.

CDR3 region: CSVDHGVVQYF. In DNA, the CDR3 is TGCAGCGTTGACCACGGCGTGGTGCAGTATTTT. The V gene is TRBV29-1, the J gene TRBJ2-3; the D is unclear. The CDR3 extends over 11 amino acids. In germline, CDR1 is SQVTM, CDR2 ANQGSEA. Trimming left V 3 bases short and J 11 bases short, with 12 bases between.

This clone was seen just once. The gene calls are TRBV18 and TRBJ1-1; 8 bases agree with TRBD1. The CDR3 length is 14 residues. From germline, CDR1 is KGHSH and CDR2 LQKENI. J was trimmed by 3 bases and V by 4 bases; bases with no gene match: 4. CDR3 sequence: CASSRSDRDTEAFF. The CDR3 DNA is TGTGCCAGCTCACGTTCGGACAGGGACACTGAAGCTTTCTTT. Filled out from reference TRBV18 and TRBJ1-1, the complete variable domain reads NAGVMQNPRHLVRRRGQEARLRCSPMKGHSHVYWYRQLPEEGLKFMVYLQKENIIDESGMPKERFSAEFPKEGPSILRIQQVVRGDSAAYFCASSRSDRDTEAFFGQGTRLTVV.

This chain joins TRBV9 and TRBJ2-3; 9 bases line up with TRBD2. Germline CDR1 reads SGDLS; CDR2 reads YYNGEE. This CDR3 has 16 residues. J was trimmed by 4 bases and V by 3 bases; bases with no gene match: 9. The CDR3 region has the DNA TGTGCCAGCAGCGCCGAGGGCGGGAGGGCCGCAGATACGCAGTATTTT. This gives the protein CASSAEGGRAADTQYF.

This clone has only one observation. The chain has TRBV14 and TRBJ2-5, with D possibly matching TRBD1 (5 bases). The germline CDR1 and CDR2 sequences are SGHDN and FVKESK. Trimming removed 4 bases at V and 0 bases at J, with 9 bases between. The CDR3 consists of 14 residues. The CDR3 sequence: CASSPRQYQETQYF. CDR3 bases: TGTGCCAGCAGCCCCAGACAGTACCAAGAGACCCAGTACTTC.

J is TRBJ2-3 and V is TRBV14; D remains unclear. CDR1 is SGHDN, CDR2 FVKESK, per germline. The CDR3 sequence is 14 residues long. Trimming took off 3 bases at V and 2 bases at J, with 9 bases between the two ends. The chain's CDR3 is CASSQGLVTDTQYF. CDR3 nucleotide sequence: TGTGCCAGCAGCCAGGGGTTAGTCACAGATACGCAGTATTTT.

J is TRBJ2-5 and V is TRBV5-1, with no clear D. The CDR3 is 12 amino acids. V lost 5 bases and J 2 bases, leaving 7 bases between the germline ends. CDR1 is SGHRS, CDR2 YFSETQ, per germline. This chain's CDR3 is CASREVQETQYF. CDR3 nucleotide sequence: TGCGCCAGCAGAGAGGTGCAAGAGACCCAGTACTTC. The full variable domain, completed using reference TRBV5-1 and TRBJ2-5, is KAGVTQTPRYLIKTRGQQVTLSCSPISGHRSVSWYQQTPGQGLQFLFEYFSETQRNKGNFPGRFSGRQFSNSRSEMNVSTLELGDSALYLCASREVQETQYFGPGTRLLVL.

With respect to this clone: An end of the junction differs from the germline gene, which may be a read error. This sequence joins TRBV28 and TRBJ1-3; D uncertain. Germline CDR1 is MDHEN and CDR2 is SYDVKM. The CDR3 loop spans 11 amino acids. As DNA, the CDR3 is TGTGCCAGCAGTTTATTTGGCCCGAAGGATTTT. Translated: CASSLFGPKDF.

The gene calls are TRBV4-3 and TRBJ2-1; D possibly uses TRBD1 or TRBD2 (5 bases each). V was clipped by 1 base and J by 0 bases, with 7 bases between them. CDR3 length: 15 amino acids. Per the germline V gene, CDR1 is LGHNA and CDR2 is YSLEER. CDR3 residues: CASSQGGFSYNEQFF. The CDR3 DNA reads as TGCGCCAGCAGCCAAGGGGGGTTCTCCTACAATGAGCAGTTCTTC.